This T cell receptor (delta chain) was obtained from a study of gamma-delta chains in newborns, infants, children. Study as a whole: Microbial exposure reportedly drives polyclonal innate γδ T cell expansion after birth.

TCRdb re-called the reads through CATT. The sample lists 15,000 or so delta-chain clones; roughly 7% were seen once. Only a few counts were recorded for this clone. The same CDR3 arises from other DNA sequences in this sample as well. The CDR3 length is 19 residues. The trim removed 3 bases at V and 3 bases at J, leaving 8 bases unmatched. The germline CDR1 and CDR2 sequences are GEAIGNYY and EKD. The sequence was obtained from a child who was a newborn, infant or young child, either healthy, febrile or measles-vaccinated (not recorded which). The sequenced sample consisted of blood. V is TRDV2 and J is TRDJ3; 12 nucleotides line up with TRDD3. CDR3 loop: CACDPVLGDTLWDTRQMFF. For the CDR3, the DNA is TGTGCCTGTGACCCGGTGCTGGGGGATACGCTCTGGGACACCCGACAGATGTTTTTC.